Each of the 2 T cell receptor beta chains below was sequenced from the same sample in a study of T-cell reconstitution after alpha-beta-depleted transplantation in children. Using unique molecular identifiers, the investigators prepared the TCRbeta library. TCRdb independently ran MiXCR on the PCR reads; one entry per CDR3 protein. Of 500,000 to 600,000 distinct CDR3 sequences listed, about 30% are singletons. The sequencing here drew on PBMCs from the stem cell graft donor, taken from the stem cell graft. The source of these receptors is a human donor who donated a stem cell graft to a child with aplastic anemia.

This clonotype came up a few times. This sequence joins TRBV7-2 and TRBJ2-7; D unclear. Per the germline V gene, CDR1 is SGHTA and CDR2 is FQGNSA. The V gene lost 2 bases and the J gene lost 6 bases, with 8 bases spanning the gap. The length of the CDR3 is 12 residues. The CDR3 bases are TGTGCCAGCAGCTTAATCGCAGGCGAGCAGTACTTC. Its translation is CASSLIAGEQYF. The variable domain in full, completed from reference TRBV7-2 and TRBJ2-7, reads GAGVSQSPSNKVTEKGKDVELRCDPISGHTALYWYRQSLGQGLEFLIYFQGNSAPDKSGLPSDRFSAERTGGSVSTLTIQRTQQEDSAVYLCASSLIAGEQYFGPGTRLTVT.

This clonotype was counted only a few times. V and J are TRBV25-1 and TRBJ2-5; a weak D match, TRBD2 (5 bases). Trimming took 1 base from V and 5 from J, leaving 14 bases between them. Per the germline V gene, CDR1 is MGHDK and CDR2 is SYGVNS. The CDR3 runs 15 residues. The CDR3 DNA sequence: TGTGCCAGCAGTGAATTGGAGCGGAGTCGGGAGACCCAGTACTTC. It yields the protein CASSELERSRETQYF.